The 2 T cell receptor beta chains given below trace back to one sample, sequenced in a study of T cells in Graves' hyperthyroidism and ophthalmopathy. RNA transcripts gave rise to amplified TCR beta CDR3 regions. An initial round of RT-PCR targeting the TCR CDR3 relied on the HTBI primer set. Using its own MiXCR run on the multiplex PCR reads, TCRdb lists one record per CDR3 protein. The sample includes hundreds of thousands of distinct CDR3 sequences, about 45% seen only once; the top ten take under 8.5%. Sequenced sample: peripheral blood or thyroid tissue (not recorded which). The source is an adult man with Graves' disease, either hyperthyroidism or ophthalmopathy (not recorded which).

The V call is TRBV10-3, the J call TRBJ2-7; 8 nucleotides agree with TRBD2. The CDR3 sequence is 17 residues long. V was clipped by 2 bases and J by 4 bases; unmatched bases: 13. Germline CDR1 and CDR2: ENHRY and SYGVKD. This chain's CDR3 is CAISEGTRGGIGYEQYF. Written as DNA, the CDR3 is TGTGCCATCAGTGAGGGGACTAGAGGGGGGATAGGTTACGAGCAGTACTTC.

This clonotype occurred once. The rearrangement links TRBV7-3 to TRBJ2-5; 7 bases map to TRBD1. The CDR3 totals 13 residues. Trimming removed 5 bases from V and 7 bases from J; junction bases left unmatched: 7. The germline CDR1 and CDR2 sequences are SGHTA and FQGTGA. CDR3 sequence (DNA): TGTGCCAGCAGCATCACAGGGGAAGCGACCCAGTACTTC. This gives the protein CASSITGEATQYF.